The present TCR beta chain was sequenced within a study of glioma-infiltrating T cells after dendritic cell vaccination. Concerning this clone itself: The same CDR3 can be traced to other DNA sequences in this sample.

Time point noted: after dendritic cell vaccination, including at tumor progression/relapse. This table comes from immunoSEQ multiplex PCR, and its TCRdb copy is limited to in-frame clones, with some not included. This table holds 100,000 to 120,000 clones, 90% found once. With 1 base removed from V and 0 bases from J, the gap between germline ends came to 16 bases. Germline CDR1 and CDR2: SGHVS and FNYEAQ. The CDR3 contains 19 residues. The material was blood, obtained after dendritic cell vaccination. This chain uses TRBV7-6 with TRBJ1-6; perhaps TRBD1 as D (6 bases). This TCR came from a human donor with glioblastoma. The CDR3 region has the DNA TGTGCCAGCAGCTTAGAGGCGGGGGGCCTGAGCTCCTATAATTCACCCCTCCACTTT. This translates into CASSLEAGGLSSYNSPLHF.